The rows below give T cell receptor beta chains drawn from one sample of a study of T cell responses to AZD1222 COVID-19 vaccine. The protocol was immunoSEQ multiplex PCR, while the TCRdb copy is restricted to in-frame clones and leaves out a portion. The table lists over 150,000 clones, around nine tenths of them singletons, with 0.85% to 1.2% in the top ten. The specimen comprised peripheral blood, sampled 28 days after the second AZD1222 dose. The source is an adult who received the AZD1222 COVID-19 vaccine. Both conserved end residues are part of each CDR3. D genes are given only for firm matches. Clone size is not always given. Where it is, it says once, few, many or a class for expanded clones.

abundance,v_gene,j_gene,d_gene,CDR3nt,CDR3aa
.,TRBV2,TRBJ2-7,.,TGTGCCAGTGGGGTCCTCTACGAGCAGTACTTC,CASGVLYEQYF
.,TRBV7-8,TRBJ1-1,TRBD1,TGTGCCAGCAGCACATGGACAGGCGCTGAAGCTTTCTTT,CASSTWTGAEAFF
.,TRBV2,TRBJ2-7,.,TGTGCCAGCAGCTCAGGGACGTACGAGCAGTACTTC,CASSSGTYEQYF
once,TRBV12-3/TRBV12-4,TRBJ1-2,.,TGTGCCAGCAGCCAACCCGGGGGCTATGGCTACACCTTC,CASSQPGGYGYTF
.,TRBV29-1,TRBJ2-7,.,TGCAGCGTCGTCCGGGACGGCGAGCAGTACTTC,CSVVRDGEQYF
.,TRBV7-9,TRBJ1-1,.,TGTGCCAGCAGCTTAACGGCTATGAACACTGAAGCTTTCTTT,CASSLTAMNTEAFF
.,TRBV6-5,TRBJ2-1,.,TGTGCCAGCGTGAGCCGGGGGGCCGATGAGAATGAGCAGTTCTTC,CASVSRGADENEQFF
.,TRBV6-5,TRBJ2-5,.,TGTGCCAGCACCAGGGACTTCAAAGAGACCCAGTACTTC,CASTRDFKETQYF
.,TRBV5-6,TRBJ1-3,.,TGTGCCAGCAGCAGGACAGTGGGGGGAAACACCATATATTTT,CASSRTVGGNTIYF
.,TRBV7-9,TRBJ1-2,TRBD1,TGTGCCAGCACCCTCGGACAGGGAAGTAACTATGGCTACACCTTC,CASTLGQGSNYGYTF
.,TRBV11-2,TRBJ2-5,TRBD1,TGTGCCAGCAGCTTCCATACAGGGGGGGAGACCCAGTACTTC,CASSFHTGGETQYF
.,TRBV3-1/TRBV3-2,TRBJ2-7,.,TGTGCCAGCAGCCAAAACCCGTGGAGGAAGAGCTCCTACGAGCAGTACTTC,CASSQNPWRKSSYEQYF
few,TRBV5-1,TRBJ2-7,.,TGCGCCAGCAGCCGTCAGCCCGGGGAGTACGAGCAGTACTTC,CASSRQPGEYEQYF
.,TRBV4-3,TRBJ1-3,.,TGCGCCAGCAGCCAGGGCCGGGACGGGGAGGCAAACACCATATATTTT,CASSQGRDGEANTIYF
.,TRBV4-2,TRBJ2-3,TRBD2,TGTGCCAGCAGCCTTAAACTAGCGGGGGGGGAAGATACGCAGTATTTT,CASSLKLAGGEDTQYF
once,TRBV2,TRBJ1-1,.,TGTGCCAGCGCCCCCGGGGTCCCGAACACTGAAGCTTTCTTT,CASAPGVPNTEAFF
.,TRBV6-5,TRBJ1-1,TRBD1,TGTGCCAGCAGCCCACAGGGGGGGGACCTTGAAGCTTTCTTT,CASSPQGGDLEAFF
once,TRBV9,TRBJ1-6,.,TGTGCCAGCAGCGTAGGGGAGGGGAGCTCCTATAATTCACCCCTCCACTTT,CASSVGEGSSYNSPLHF
.,TRBV2,TRBJ1-1,.,TGTGCCAGCGCAGGGTTCATGAACACTGAAGCTTTCTTT,CASAGFMNTEAFF
.,TRBV11-2,TRBJ1-4,TRBD1,TGTGCCAGCAGCTTAAGATCCGGGACAGTTAATGAAAAACTGTTTTTT,CASSLRSGTVNEKLFF
few,TRBV18,TRBJ2-2,.,TGTGCCAGCTCACCGCAGGGTGGCACCGGGGAGCTGTTTTTT,CASSPQGGTGELFF
once,TRBV5-4,TRBJ1-6,.,TGTGCCAGCAGCCAAGACAGCAGGGGTGTAGGCTCCTATAATTCACCCCTCCACTTT,CASSQDSRGVGSYNSPLHF
.,TRBV9,TRBJ1-2,TRBD1,TGTGCCAGCAGCGTAGTTTTCCCGACAGGGGATAACTATGGCTACACCTTC,CASSVVFPTGDNYGYTF
.,TRBV25-1,TRBJ1-2,.,TGTGCCAGCAGTGAATATTGGGCGGGAAAAGGTGATGGCTACACCTTC,CASSEYWAGKGDGYTF
few,TRBV11-1,TRBJ1-1,.,TGTGCCAGCAGCTTAGAGGGCCGGGATTATGAAGCTTTCTTT,CASSLEGRDYEAFF
.,TRBV27,TRBJ2-6,TRBD1,TGTGCCAGCAGCTCCGGGACAGGGACTTCTGGGGCCAACGTCCTGACTTTC,CASSSGTGTSGANVLTF
.,TRBV7-6,TRBJ1-3,.,TGTGCCAGCAGCTTAGACGGAAACACCATATATTTT,CASSLDGNTIYF
.,TRBV5-1,TRBJ2-5,.,TGCGCCAGCAGCATCCGGGACGGAGAAGAGACCCAGTACTTC,CASSIRDGEETQYF
.,TRBV27,TRBJ1-1,.,TGTGCCAGCAGATCAAGGGAGCTCACTGAAGCTTTCTTT,CASRSRELTEAFF
.,TRBV19,TRBJ1-2,.,TGTGCCAGTAGTATACCCCAGTGGGGCCAGTATGGCTACACCTTC,CASSIPQWGQYGYTF
once,TRBV7-6,TRBJ2-5,.,TGTGCCAGCAGCTTAGCCGGCCGGGGGGAGACCCAGTACTTC,CASSLAGRGETQYF
.,TRBV27,TRBJ2-7,.,TGTGCCAGCAGTTTATCCGTAGGTAACTACGAGCAGTACTTC,CASSLSVGNYEQYF
.,TRBV5-8,TRBJ2-3,TRBD1,TGTGCCAGCGAGCTCAGGGACAGGGTCGACGGGGGAACAGATACGCAGTATTTT,CASELRDRVDGGTDTQYF
.,TRBV4-1,TRBJ2-7,.,TGCGCCAGCAGCCACCAAGACATCGGACCCTACGAGCAGTACTTC,CASSHQDIGPYEQYF
.,TRBV27,TRBJ1-5,TRBD1,TGTGCCAGCAGTCTTCGACAGGGAAATCAGCCCCAGCATTTT,CASSLRQGNQPQHF
.,TRBV18,TRBJ2-7,.,TGTGCCAGCTCACCATCGGCAGGGATCGAGCAGTACTTC,CASSPSAGIEQYF
.,TRBV6-5,TRBJ1-5,.,TGTGCCAGCAGCCTTACGGATGAGAGCCAGCCCCAGCATTTT,CASSLTDESQPQHF
.,TRBV20-1,TRBJ1-2,.,TGCAGTGCCTTCAGGGATGGCTACACCTTC,CSAFRDGYTF
.,TRBV6-5,TRBJ1-2,TRBD1,TGTGCCAGCAGTTCCCACAGGGGAGATGGCTACACCTTC,CASSSHRGDGYTF
.,TRBV27,TRBJ2-7,TRBD1,TGTGCCAGCAGTTCTCAGGGGGCGGGCTACGAGCAGTACTTC,CASSSQGAGYEQYF
.,TRBV7-2,TRBJ1-6,.,TGTGCCAGCAGCCTGACGGGGGGCGCAAGTTCACCCCTCCACTTT,CASSLTGGASSPLHF
.,TRBV10-3,TRBJ2-3,.,TGTGCCATCACGGGGTCGAAAACCACAGATACGCAGTATTTT,CAITGSKTTDTQYF
.,TRBV18,TRBJ1-5,.,TGTGCCAGCTCGAACAGCCAGGAGATGGGCAATCAGCCCCAGCATTTT,CASSNSQEMGNQPQHF
.,TRBV2,TRBJ2-2,.,TGTGCCAGCTCCCCGGGACAGAACACCGGGGAGCTGTTTTTT,CASSPGQNTGELFF
.,TRBV3-1/TRBV3-2,TRBJ2-3,.,TGTGCCAGCAGCCACTTTGGGGGGCCGCACGCAGATACGCAGTATTTT,CASSHFGGPHADTQYF